This TCR beta chain was recovered during a study of graft-versus-host responses after intestinal transplantation. About the research overall: Recipients had multivisceral, liver-intestinal, or isolated intestinal transplants. Each recipient received anti-thymocyte globulin induction, then tacrolimus and steroids for 2 to 4 years. Notes on the study in general: GvH clones detected in recipient marrow included some appearing first in ileum or blood.

After removal of 0 bases from V and 3 bases from J, the junction contained 5 bases not matched to a gene. CDR1 and CDR2 (germline): LGHNA, YSLEER. The CDR3 covers 15 residues. The protocol was immunoSEQ multiplex PCR, while the TCRdb copy is restricted to in-frame clones and leaves out a portion. The sample records 39,000 or so clones, 93% being singletons. Note on this clone: Its antigen is as yet unknown.

This sequence originates from a human donor who was the organ donor for an intestinal transplant. This chain uses TRBV4-3 with TRBJ2-7, with 7 positions matching TRBD1. Sequenced material: unstimulated CD8+ T cells sorted from spleen or lymph node cells, taken before transplant. The CDR3, as DNA: TGCGCCAGCAGCCAAGAGAGGGCAGGGGGCTACGAGCAGTACTTC. Translation gives CASSQERAGGYEQYF.